This entry features one TCR beta chain sequence. Its specificity is unknown. The CDR3 loop spans 14 amino acids. The V end was cut by 3 bases, the J end by 5 bases, with 14 bases between. CDR1 is WSHSY, CDR2 SAAADI, per germline. TCRdb re-analysed the 5' RACE reads in MiXCR, keeping a single row per CDR3 protein. The sample consists of around 310,000 distinct CDR3 sequences, 15% of them appearing once. These data come from a study of T-cell memory formation after mild COVID-19. Findings and limits, study-wide: Cross-reactive memory apparently joined, as some responding clones appeared in pre-infection memory.

J is TRBJ2-7 and V is TRBV10-2; the D gene is possibly TRBD2 (7 bases). Sequenced: PBMCs or a T cell subset sorted from them (not recorded which). This TCR derives from a man aged 18 to 35 who had mild COVID-19 (a few samples of this study predate the infection). Cell type and time point are not known. The CDR3 region has the DNA TGCGCCAGCAGTGAAACGGGGGCGGGAGACGAGCAGTACTTC. This translates into CASSETGAGDEQYF.